This T cell receptor beta chain was recovered during a study of blood T cells in healthy people across ages. The use of a sample-barcoded 5' primer and a J-beta primer mix characterized a second PCR of roughly 6 to 11 cycles. One entry per CDR3 protein results from TCRdb running MiXCR on the 5' RACE reads. Among hundreds of thousands of distinct CDR3 sequences listed, around three fifths were seen once. The donors, all healthy, were Caucasians living in Russia, aged about 6 to 95. Per individual sample, total RNA of at least 5.5 micrograms was extracted. This clonotype was observed a handful of times. The CDR3 extends over 13 amino acids. Germline V gives CDR1 SGHTA, CDR2 FQGNSA.

Sequencing used blood. This chain links TRBV7-2 with TRBJ2-7, with 8 bases that match TRBD1. The J call may be wrong; the DNA end is better matched by TRBJ2-5. The sequence was obtained from a man aged 55 to 70 in good health. The CDR3 spells CASSRQGKETQYF. Written as DNA, the CDR3 is TGTGCCAGCAGCAGACAGGGGAAAGAGACCCAGTACTTC.